The rows below give T cell receptor beta chains drawn from one sample of a study of blood T cell repertoires in COVID-19. Only in-frame clones appear in the TCRdb table, and some are missing; sequencing was by immunoSEQ multiplex PCR. Of about 200,000 clones listed, around 82% are singletons. Input material: peripheral blood. These receptors were collected from a woman between 70 and 85 years old with acute or convalescent COVID-19. The CDR3 runs from the conserved cysteine through the conserved F or W. Fields, in order: V gene, clone size, J gene, D gene, CDR3 DNA, CDR3 protein. The D gene is left open where the match is weak. Expanded clones get a size class; other rows say once, few or many, or leave the size out.

v_call: TRBV6-5; clone_size: -; j_call: TRBJ2-7; d_call: TRBD2; cdr3_nt: TGTGCCAGCGGACTAGCGGTCTACGAGCAGTACTTC; cdr3_aa: CASGLAVYEQYF
v_call: TRBV30; clone_size: -; j_call: TRBJ2-5; d_call: -; cdr3_nt: TGTGCCTGGAGTGTACGTAGGGCGGGGGAGACCCAGTACTTC; cdr3_aa: CAWSVRRAGETQYF
v_call: TRBV7-8; clone_size: -; j_call: TRBJ2-5; d_call: TRBD2; cdr3_nt: TGTGCCAGCAGCCTGGGGACTAGCGGCCCGTCATTGGAGACCCAGTACTTC; cdr3_aa: CASSLGTSGPSLETQYF
v_call: TRBV5-1; clone_size: -; j_call: TRBJ2-5; d_call: -; cdr3_nt: TGCGCCAGCAGCTTGGTGGCTAGCGAGTACCAAGAGACCCAGTACTTC; cdr3_aa: CASSLVASEYQETQYF
v_call: TRBV7-2; clone_size: once; j_call: TRBJ2-7; d_call: TRBD1; cdr3_nt: TGTGCCAGCAGCCGGACAGGGGGGTACGAGCAGTACTTC; cdr3_aa: CASSRTGGYEQYF
v_call: TRBV2; clone_size: -; j_call: TRBJ2-3; d_call: -; cdr3_nt: TGTGCCAGCAGCAGAGATAGCGGCACTAGCACAGATACGCAGTATTTT; cdr3_aa: CASSRDSGTSTDTQYF
v_call: TRBV27; clone_size: -; j_call: TRBJ1-2; d_call: -; cdr3_nt: TGTGCCAGCAGTACCGGGACTTCGAACTATGGCTACACCTTC; cdr3_aa: CASSTGTSNYGYTF
v_call: TRBV5-1; clone_size: -; j_call: TRBJ2-7; d_call: -; cdr3_nt: TGCGCCAGCAGCTGGTATAAGGAAGCGGATCGCGAGCAGTACTTC; cdr3_aa: CASSWYKEADREQYF
v_call: TRBV5-4; clone_size: -; j_call: TRBJ1-1; d_call: -; cdr3_nt: TGTGCCAGCAGCCCGACTCTTGAGAACACTGAAGCTTTCTTT; cdr3_aa: CASSPTLENTEAFF
v_call: TRBV14; clone_size: -; j_call: TRBJ1-2; d_call: -; cdr3_nt: TGTGCCAGCAGCCTTCAGGTGGGCTATGGCTACACCTTC; cdr3_aa: CASSLQVGYGYTF
v_call: TRBV7-9; clone_size: few; j_call: TRBJ2-6; d_call: -; cdr3_nt: TGTGCCAGCAGCCAAGAGGGGGCTGGGGCCAACGTCCTGACTTTC; cdr3_aa: CASSQEGAGANVLTF
v_call: TRBV28; clone_size: -; j_call: TRBJ2-7; d_call: TRBD1; cdr3_nt: TGTGCCAGCAGTACCCGACAGGGGGCGAGGTACTTC; cdr3_aa: CASSTRQGARYF
v_call: TRBV2; clone_size: -; j_call: TRBJ2-3; d_call: TRBD2; cdr3_nt: TGTGCCAGCAGCCTTAGCGGGAGGGAGGATACGCAGTATTTT; cdr3_aa: CASSLSGREDTQYF
v_call: TRBV18; clone_size: once; j_call: TRBJ2-1; d_call: TRBD2; cdr3_nt: TGTGCCAGCTCACCTCCCACTAGCGGGAGGGCTAGGGGCTACAATGAGCAGTTCTTC; cdr3_aa: CASSPPTSGRARGYNEQFF
v_call: TRBV5-4; clone_size: -; j_call: TRBJ2-5; d_call: TRBD2; cdr3_nt: TGTGCCAGCAAGCCCTGGGGGGGGGAGACCCAGTACTTC; cdr3_aa: CASKPWGGETQYF
v_call: TRBV7-2; clone_size: -; j_call: TRBJ1-1; d_call: TRBD1; cdr3_nt: TGTGCCAGCAGCGCCCAGGGGGGCCTGAACACTGAAGCTTTCTTT; cdr3_aa: CASSAQGGLNTEAFF
v_call: TRBV6-5; clone_size: -; j_call: TRBJ2-3; d_call: TRBD2; cdr3_nt: TGTGCCAGCATCGTCGGGGGGAGCACAGATACGCAGTATTTT; cdr3_aa: CASIVGGSTDTQYF
v_call: TRBV2; clone_size: -; j_call: TRBJ2-7; d_call: -; cdr3_nt: TGTGCCAGCACCGAGGAGGGTTTAAGCTCCTACGAGCAGTACTTC; cdr3_aa: CASTEEGLSSYEQYF
v_call: TRBV4-1; clone_size: -; j_call: TRBJ2-1; d_call: TRBD2; cdr3_nt: TGCGCCAGCAGCCCGGGACTAGCGGGGTCCTACAATGAGCAGTTCTTC; cdr3_aa: CASSPGLAGSYNEQFF
v_call: TRBV20-1; clone_size: -; j_call: TRBJ2-1; d_call: -; cdr3_nt: TGCAGTGCTAGTCCGAGCTCCTACAATGAGCAGTTCTTC; cdr3_aa: CSASPSSYNEQFF
v_call: TRBV13; clone_size: -; j_call: TRBJ2-3; d_call: TRBD2; cdr3_nt: TGTGCCAGCAGCTCTTGGACTAGCGGGAAGACAGATACGCAGTATTTT; cdr3_aa: CASSSWTSGKTDTQYF
v_call: TRBV29-1; clone_size: few; j_call: TRBJ1-1; d_call: -; cdr3_nt: TGCAGCGTTGAAAGGGGGAACACTGAAGCTTTCTTT; cdr3_aa: CSVERGNTEAFF
v_call: TRBV5-8; clone_size: -; j_call: TRBJ1-3; d_call: -; cdr3_nt: TGTGCCAGCACAAAGACAGCAAGCGTCTCTGGAAACACCATATATTTT; cdr3_aa: CASTKTASVSGNTIYF
v_call: TRBV4-1; clone_size: -; j_call: TRBJ1-1; d_call: TRBD1; cdr3_nt: TGCGCCAGCAGCCAAGCGGCCCAGGGGGCGCTGAACACTGAAGCTTTCTTT; cdr3_aa: CASSQAAQGALNTEAFF
v_call: TRBV10-2; clone_size: -; j_call: TRBJ1-3; d_call: -; cdr3_nt: TGCGCCAGCAGTAGACAGGCCAGCTCTGGAAACACCATATATTTT; cdr3_aa: CASSRQASSGNTIYF
v_call: TRBV12-3/TRBV12-4; clone_size: -; j_call: TRBJ1-1; d_call: -; cdr3_nt: TGTGCCAGCAGTTATCGCAGCACTGAAGCTTTCTTT; cdr3_aa: CASSYRSTEAFF
v_call: TRBV2; clone_size: few; j_call: TRBJ2-7; d_call: TRBD2; cdr3_nt: TGTGCCAGCAGACCGGGACTAGCGACGGGCGAGCAGTACTTC; cdr3_aa: CASRPGLATGEQYF
v_call: TRBV28; clone_size: -; j_call: TRBJ2-3; d_call: -; cdr3_nt: TGTGCCAGCAGCCCCGACATGAGCACAGATACGCAGTATTTT; cdr3_aa: CASSPDMSTDTQYF
v_call: TRBV10-1; clone_size: once; j_call: TRBJ2-3; d_call: -; cdr3_nt: TGCGCCAGCAGTGAGTCGACGGCAGGGGAGACAGATACGCAGTATTTT; cdr3_aa: CASSESTAGETDTQYF